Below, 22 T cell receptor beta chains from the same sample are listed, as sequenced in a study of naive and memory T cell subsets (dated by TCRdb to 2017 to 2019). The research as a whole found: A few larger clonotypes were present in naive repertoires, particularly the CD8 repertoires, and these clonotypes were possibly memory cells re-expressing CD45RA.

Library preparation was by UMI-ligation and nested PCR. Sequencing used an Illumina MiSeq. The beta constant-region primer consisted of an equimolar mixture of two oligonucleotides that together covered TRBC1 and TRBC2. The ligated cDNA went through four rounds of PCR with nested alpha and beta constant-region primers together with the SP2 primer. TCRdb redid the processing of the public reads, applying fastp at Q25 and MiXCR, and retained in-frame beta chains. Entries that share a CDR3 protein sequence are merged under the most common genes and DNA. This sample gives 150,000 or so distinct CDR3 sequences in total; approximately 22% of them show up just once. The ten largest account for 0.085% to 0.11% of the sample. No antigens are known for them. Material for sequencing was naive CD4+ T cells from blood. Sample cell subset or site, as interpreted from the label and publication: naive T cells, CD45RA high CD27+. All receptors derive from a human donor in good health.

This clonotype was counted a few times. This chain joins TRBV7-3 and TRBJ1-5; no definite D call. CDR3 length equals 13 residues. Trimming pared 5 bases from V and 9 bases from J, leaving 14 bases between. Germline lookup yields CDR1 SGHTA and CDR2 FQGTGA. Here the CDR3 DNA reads TGTGCCAGCAGCCTGGACGGTGCCGGGCCCCAGCATTTT. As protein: CASSLDGAGPQHF.

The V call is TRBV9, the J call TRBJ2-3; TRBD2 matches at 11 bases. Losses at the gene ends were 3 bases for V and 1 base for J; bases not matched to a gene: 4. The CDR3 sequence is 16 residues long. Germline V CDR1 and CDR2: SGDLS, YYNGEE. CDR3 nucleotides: TGTGCCAGCAGCGCCGTAGCGGGAGGGCGCACAGATACGCAGTATTTT. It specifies CASSAVAGGRTDTQYF.

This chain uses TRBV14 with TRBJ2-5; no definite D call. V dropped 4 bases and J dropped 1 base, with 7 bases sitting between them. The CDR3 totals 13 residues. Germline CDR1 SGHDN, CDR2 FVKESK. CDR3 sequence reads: CASSLSVQETQYF. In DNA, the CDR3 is TGTGCCAGCAGCCTATCCGTCCAAGAGACCCAGTACTTC.

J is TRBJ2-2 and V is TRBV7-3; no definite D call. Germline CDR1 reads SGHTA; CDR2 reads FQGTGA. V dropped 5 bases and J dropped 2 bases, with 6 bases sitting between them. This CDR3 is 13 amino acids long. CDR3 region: CASSQKNTGELFF. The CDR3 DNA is TGTGCCAGCAGCCAAAAAAACACCGGGGAGCTGTTTTTT.

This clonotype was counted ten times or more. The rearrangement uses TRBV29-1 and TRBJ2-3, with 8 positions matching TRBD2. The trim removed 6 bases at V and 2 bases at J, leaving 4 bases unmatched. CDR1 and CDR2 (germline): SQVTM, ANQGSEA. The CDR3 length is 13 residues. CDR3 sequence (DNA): TGCAGCGTCAGCGGGAGATACACAGATACGCAGTATTTT. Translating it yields CSVSGRYTDTQYF.

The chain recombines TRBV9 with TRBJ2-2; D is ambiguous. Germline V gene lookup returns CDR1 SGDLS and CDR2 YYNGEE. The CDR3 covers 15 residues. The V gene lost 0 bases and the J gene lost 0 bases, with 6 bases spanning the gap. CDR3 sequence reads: CASSVDGPNTGELFF. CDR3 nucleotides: TGTGCCAGCAGCGTAGATGGCCCGAACACCGGGGAGCTGTTTTTT.

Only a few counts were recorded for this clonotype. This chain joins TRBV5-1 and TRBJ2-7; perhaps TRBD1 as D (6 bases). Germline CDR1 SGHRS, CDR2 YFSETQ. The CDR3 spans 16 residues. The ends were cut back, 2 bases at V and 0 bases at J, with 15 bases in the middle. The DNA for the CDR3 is TGCGCCAGCAGCTTCCTGACAGGTCCGAGCTCCTACGAGCAGTACTTC. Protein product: CASSFLTGPSSYEQYF.

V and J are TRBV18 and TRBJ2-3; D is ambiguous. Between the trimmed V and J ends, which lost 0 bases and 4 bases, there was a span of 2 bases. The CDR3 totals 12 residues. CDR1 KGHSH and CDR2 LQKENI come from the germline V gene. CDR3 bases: TGTGCCAGCTCACCACCCCCAGATACGCAGTATTTT. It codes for CASSPPPDTQYF.

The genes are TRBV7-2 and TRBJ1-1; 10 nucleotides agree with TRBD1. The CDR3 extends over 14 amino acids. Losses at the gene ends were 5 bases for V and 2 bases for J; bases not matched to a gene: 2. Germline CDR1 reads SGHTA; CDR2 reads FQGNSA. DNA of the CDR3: TGTGCCAGCAGCCGGACAGGGGGTAACACTGAAGCTTTCTTT. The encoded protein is CASSRTGGNTEAFF.

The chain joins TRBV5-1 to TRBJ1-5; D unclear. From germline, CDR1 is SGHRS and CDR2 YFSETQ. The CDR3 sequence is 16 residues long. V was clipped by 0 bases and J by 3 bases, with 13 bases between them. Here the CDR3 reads CASSLGGTEINQPQHF. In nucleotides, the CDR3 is TGCGCCAGCAGCTTGGGAGGTACAGAAATCAATCAGCCCCAGCATTTT.

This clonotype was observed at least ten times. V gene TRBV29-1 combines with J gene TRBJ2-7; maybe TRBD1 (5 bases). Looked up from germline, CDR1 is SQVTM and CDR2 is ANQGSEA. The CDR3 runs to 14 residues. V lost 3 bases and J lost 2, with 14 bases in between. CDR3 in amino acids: CSVDSTVFPYEQYF. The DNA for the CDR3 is TGCAGCGTTGATTCGACAGTATTCCCCTACGAGCAGTACTTC.

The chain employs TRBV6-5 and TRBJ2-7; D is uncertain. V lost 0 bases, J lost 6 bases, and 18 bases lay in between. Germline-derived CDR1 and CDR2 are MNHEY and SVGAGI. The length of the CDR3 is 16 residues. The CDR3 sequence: CASSYSRAVPPTEQYF. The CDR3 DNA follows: TGTGCCAGCAGTTACTCTCGGGCCGTTCCCCCCACCGAGCAGTACTTC.

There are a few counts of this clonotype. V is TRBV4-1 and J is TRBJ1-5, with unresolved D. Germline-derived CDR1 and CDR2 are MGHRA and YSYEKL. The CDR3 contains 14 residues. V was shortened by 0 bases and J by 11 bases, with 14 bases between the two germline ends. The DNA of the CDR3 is TGCGCCAGCAGCCAAGACTCTCTGAGTCGGACCCAGCATTTT. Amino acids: CASSQDSLSRTQHF.

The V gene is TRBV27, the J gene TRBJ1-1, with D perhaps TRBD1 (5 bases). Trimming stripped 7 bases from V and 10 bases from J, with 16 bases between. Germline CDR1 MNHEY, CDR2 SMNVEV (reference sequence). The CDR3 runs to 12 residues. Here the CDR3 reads CASIRVGGAAFF. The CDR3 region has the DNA TGTGCCAGCATAAGGGTGGGAGGGGCAGCTTTCTTT.

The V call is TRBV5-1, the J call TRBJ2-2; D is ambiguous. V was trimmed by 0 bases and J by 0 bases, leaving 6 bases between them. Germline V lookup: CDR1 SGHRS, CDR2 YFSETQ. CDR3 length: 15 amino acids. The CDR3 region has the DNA TGCGCCAGCAGCTTGGGGCGCTCGAACACCGGGGAGCTGTTTTTT. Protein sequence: CASSLGRSNTGELFF.

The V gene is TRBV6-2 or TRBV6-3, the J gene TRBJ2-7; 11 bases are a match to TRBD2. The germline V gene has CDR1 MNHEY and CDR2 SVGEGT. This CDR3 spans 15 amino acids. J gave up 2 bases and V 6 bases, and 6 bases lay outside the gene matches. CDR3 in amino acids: CASSLSGRATYEQYF. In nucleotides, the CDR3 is TGTGCCAGCAGCCTTAGCGGGAGGGCCACCTACGAGCAGTACTTC.

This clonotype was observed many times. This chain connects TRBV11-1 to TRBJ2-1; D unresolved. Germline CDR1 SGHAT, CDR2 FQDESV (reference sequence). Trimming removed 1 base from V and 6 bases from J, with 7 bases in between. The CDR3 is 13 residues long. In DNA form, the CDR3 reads TGTGCCAGCAGCTTAGGTGGGCCCAATGAGCAGTTCTTC. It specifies CASSLGGPNEQFF. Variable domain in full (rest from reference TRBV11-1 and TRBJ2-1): EAEVAQSPRYKITEKSQAVAFWCDPISGHATLYWYRQILGQGPELLVQFQDESVVDDSQLPKDRFSAERLKGVDSTLKIQPAELGDSAMYLCASSLGGPNEQFFGPGTRLTVL.

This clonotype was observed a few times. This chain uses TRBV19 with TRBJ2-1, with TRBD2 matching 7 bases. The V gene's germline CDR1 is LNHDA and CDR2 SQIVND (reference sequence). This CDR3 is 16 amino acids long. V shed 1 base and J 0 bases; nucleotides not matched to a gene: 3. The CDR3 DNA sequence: TGTGCCAGTAGTATAGCTGGCGGGAGCTCCTACAATGAGCAGTTCTTC. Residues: CASSIAGGSSYNEQFF.

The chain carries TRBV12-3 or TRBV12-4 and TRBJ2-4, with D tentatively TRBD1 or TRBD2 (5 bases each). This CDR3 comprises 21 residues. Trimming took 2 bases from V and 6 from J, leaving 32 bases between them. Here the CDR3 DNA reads TGTGCCAGCAGTTTAAACCCGGGACGGTCCGAAAAATCGGAAAGGGCAAACATTCAGTACTTC. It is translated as CASSLNPGRSEKSERANIQYF.

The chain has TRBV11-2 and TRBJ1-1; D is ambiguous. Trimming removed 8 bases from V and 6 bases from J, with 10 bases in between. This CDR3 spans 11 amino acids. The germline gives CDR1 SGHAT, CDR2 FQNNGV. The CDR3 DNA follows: TGTGCCAGCGGAGCGAGGGCTGAAGCTTTCTTT. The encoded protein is CASGARAEAFF.

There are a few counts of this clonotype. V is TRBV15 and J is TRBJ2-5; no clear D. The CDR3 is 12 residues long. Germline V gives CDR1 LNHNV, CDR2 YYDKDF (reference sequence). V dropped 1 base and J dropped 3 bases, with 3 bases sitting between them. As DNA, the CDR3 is TGTGCCACCAGCAGAGGGAAAGAGACCCAGTACTTC. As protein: CATSRGKETQYF.

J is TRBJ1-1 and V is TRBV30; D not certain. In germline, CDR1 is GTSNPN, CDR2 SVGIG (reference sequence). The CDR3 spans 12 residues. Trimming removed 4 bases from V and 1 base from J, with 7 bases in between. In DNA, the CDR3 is TGTGCCTGGACCAGCAGGAACACTGAAGCTTTCTTT. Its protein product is CAWTSRNTEAFF.